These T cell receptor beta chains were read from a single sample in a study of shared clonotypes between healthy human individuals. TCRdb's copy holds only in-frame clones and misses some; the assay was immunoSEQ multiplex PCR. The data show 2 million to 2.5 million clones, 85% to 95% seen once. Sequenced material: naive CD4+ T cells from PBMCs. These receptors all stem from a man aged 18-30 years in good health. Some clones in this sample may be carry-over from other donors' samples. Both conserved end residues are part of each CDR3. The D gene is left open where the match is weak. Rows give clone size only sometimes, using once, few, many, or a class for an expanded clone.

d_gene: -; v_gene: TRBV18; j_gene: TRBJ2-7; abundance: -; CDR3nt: TGTGCCAGCTCACCAGGCCGAATTTCCTACGAGCAGTACTTC; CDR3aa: CASSPGRISYEQYF
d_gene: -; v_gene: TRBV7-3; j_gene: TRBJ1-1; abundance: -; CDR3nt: TGTGCCAGCAGCTTAATACCACCACCGAACACTGAAGCTTTCTTT; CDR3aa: CASSLIPPPNTEAFF
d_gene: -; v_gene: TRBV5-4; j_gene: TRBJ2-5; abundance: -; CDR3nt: TGTGCCAGCAGCTTGAGGGACGAGGAGACCCAGTACTTC; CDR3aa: CASSLRDEETQYF
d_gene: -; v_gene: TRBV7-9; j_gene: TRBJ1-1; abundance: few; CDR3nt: TGTGCCAGCAGCTTGTTGGAGGTCTCTGAAGCTTTCTTT; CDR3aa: CASSLLEVSEAFF
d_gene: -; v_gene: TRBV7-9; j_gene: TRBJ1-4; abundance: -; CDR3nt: TGTGCCAGCAGCTTAAACAGACAGCGACCAACTAATGAAAAACTGTTTTTT; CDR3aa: CASSLNRQRPTNEKLFF
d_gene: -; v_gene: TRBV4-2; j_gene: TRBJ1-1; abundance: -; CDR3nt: TGTGCCAGCAGCCAAGGCGCGGAGAACACTGAAGCTTTCTTT; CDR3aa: CASSQGAENTEAFF
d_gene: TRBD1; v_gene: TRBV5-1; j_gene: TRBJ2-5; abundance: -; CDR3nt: TGCGCCAGCAGCTTGGGGACAGGAGAGACCCAGTACTTC; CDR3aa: CASSLGTGETQYF
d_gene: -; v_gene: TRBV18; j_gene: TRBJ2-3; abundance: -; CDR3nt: TGTGCCAGCTCACCAATTAGCACAGATACGCAGTATTTT; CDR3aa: CASSPISTDTQYF
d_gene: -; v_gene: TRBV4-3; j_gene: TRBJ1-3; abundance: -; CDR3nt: TGCGCCAGCAGCCAAGATCGAGCAGCTGGAAACACCATATATTTT; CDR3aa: CASSQDRAAGNTIYF
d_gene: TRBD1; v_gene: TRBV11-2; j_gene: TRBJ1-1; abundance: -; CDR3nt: TGTGCCAGCAGCTACTATCCGGGACAGGGCACGAAGTGGGGGTTT; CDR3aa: CASSYYPGQGTKWGF
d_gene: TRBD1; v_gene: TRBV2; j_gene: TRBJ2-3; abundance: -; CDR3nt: TGTGCCAGCACCTCGACAGGGCCAACAGATACGCAGTATTTT; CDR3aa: CASTSTGPTDTQYF
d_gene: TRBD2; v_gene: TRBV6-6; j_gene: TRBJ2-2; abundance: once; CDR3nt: TGTGCCAGCAGTTACTCCTCGGGGGGGGCCGGGGAGCTGTTTTTT; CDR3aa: CASSYSSGGAGELFF
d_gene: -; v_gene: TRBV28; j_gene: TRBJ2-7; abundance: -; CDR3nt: TGTGCCAGCACCACGAACTACGAGCAGTACTTC; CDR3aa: CASTTNYEQYF
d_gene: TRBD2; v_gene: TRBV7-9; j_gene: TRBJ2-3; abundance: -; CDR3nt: TGTGCCAGCAGCTTTCAAGCGGGAGGCACAGATACGCAGTATTTT; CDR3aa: CASSFQAGGTDTQYF
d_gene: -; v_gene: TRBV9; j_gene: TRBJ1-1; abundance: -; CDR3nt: TGTGCCAGCAGCGTAGCGAGGGGAGGTACTGAAGCTTTCTTT; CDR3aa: CASSVARGGTEAFF